This T cell receptor beta chain was sequenced for a study of blood T cell repertoires in COVID-19 (dated by TCRdb to 2020 to 2022). For the study in its entirety: The collaborator samples originated in the United States, Italy and Spain and spanned the acute and convalescent phases of COVID-19. The prospective study material was composed of cDNA or gDNA derived from T cells, B-cell-depleted T cells, or PBMCs. Where available, HLA class I and class II types were taken from metadata supplied by the sample provider and were not determined by assay-based typing. The samples were drawn from the first 160 participants of the ongoing ImmuneRACE study and from 1,200 or so subjects provided by 6 global collaborators. Deeply sampled blood TCRbeta repertoires from subjects exposed to, actively infected with, or recovered from COVID-19 were included in the dataset. Nearly every sample came with metadata listing a de-identified subject ID, COVID-19 status, age in years and sex. A freely available public database, intended as a resource for researchers studying the immune response to SARS-CoV-2, is where the repertoires were released. General conclusions and limits of the study: The amount of clinical and demographic metadata varied by source and participant and was provided uncurated.

CDR1 SGHTA and CDR2 FQGNSA were looked up in the germline V gene. Germline trimming amounts to 5 bases on V and 0 bases on J, with 8 as the count of junction bases outside the gene matches. There are 16 amino acids in the CDR3, from cysteine to phenylalanine inclusive. Only the CDR3 portion is preserved as DNA: 48 bases, with reading frame beginning at the first base. TCRbeta CDR3 regions were amplified from genomic DNA using the immunoSEQ Assay, a bias-controlled multiplex PCR. Per the original workflow: The number of nucleated cells in each sample was estimated by amplification of reference gene primers within the assay. Sequence reads were collapsed and filtered to measure the absolute abundance of every unique TCRbeta CDR3 rearrangement. For each sample, productive Simpson clonality was calculated as the square root of Simpson's diversity index across productive rearrangements. TCRdb stores this immuneACCESS table with in-frame sequences only. Part of the clones is absent; in the studies checked, under half of the shortfall reflects unresolved V genes, and no reason is known for the rest. The DNA gave D and trimming, while V, J and clone size come from that table. The sample table contains roughly 93,000 clones; only one count was recorded for approximately 81% of them. Approximately 12% of the sample is taken by the ten largest.

The collaborating institutions used their own protocols to collect whole blood in K2EDTA tubes. For TCRbeta analysis, collaborators shipped samples as frozen whole blood, isolated PBMCs, or DNA extracted from either of those sample types. A word on this clone: Its antigen is unknown. No much larger clone exists at a distance of one base, and base qualities are not known.

The rearrangement combines TRBV7-2 with TRBJ2-5; TRBD1 aligns with 8 central bases. The clonotype comes from a woman of 80 years or more with acute or convalescent COVID-19. The sequenced sample was peripheral blood. The nucleotide sequence reads TGTGCCAGCAGCCCTAGACAGGGGATGTACCAAGAGACCCAGTACTTC. It encodes CASSPRQGMYQETQYF.